This entry features one TCR beta chain sequence. These data originate in a study of blood T cell repertoires in COVID-19. On the study more broadly: COVID-19 samples from acute and convalescent phases originated in the United States, Italy and Spain. From T cells, B-cell-depleted T cells, or PBMCs came the material, which was cDNA or gDNA.

In the authors' methods: Reference gene primer amplification gave estimated nucleated cell counts. The method was immunoSEQ multiplex PCR; TCRdb's version includes in-frame clones alone and lacks a portion of them. That table supplies the V and J calls and clone size; D and trimming were determined from the DNA. This repertoire shows 25,000 to 35,000 clones, around 86% found once; its top ten account for roughly 12%. Sequenced input: peripheral blood. This TCR came from a human donor in a cohort sampled during active COVID-19. The donor label of this sample is uncertain.

CDR3 nucleotide sequence: TGTGCCAGCAGCTCAGGACTTGGCGGGGGGCTCTCCTACGAGCAGTACTTC. It is translated as CASSSGLGGGLSYEQYF. The chain is built from TRBV5-5 and TRBJ2-7; 8 positions match TRBD2. The germline V gene has CDR1 SGHKS and CDR2 YYEKEE (reference sequence). The CDR3 totals 17 residues. The trim removed 3 bases at V and 0 bases at J, leaving 11 bases unmatched.